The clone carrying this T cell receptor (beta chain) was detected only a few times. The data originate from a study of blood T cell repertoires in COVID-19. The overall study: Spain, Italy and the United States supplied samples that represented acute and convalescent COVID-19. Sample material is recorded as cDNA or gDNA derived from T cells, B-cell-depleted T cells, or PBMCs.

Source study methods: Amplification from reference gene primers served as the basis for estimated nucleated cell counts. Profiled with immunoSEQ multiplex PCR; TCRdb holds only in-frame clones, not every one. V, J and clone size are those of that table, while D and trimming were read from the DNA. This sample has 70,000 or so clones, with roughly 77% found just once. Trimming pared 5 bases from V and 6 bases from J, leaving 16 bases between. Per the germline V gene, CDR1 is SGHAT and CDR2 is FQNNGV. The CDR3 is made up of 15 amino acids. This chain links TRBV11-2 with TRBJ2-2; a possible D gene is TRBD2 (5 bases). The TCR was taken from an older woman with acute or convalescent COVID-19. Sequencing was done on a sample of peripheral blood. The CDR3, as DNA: TGTGCCAGCAGCCGTAGCGAGGATGGTGCCGGGGAGCTGTTTTTT. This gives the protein CASSRSEDGAGELFF.